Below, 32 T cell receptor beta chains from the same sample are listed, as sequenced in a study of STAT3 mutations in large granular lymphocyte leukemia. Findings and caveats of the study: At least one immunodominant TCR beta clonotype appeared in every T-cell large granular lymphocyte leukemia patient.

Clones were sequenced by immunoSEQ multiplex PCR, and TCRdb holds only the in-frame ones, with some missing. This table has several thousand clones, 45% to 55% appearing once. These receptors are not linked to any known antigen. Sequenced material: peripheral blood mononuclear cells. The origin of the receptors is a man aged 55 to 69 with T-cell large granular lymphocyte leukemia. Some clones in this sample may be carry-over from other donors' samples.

CDR3 sequence: CASSLAPPANYGYTF. In DNA form, the CDR3 reads TGCGCCAGCAGCTTGGCCCCCCCAGCTAACTATGGCTACACCTTC. The chain is built from TRBV5-1 and TRBJ1-2, with no clear D. Germline-derived CDR1 and CDR2 are SGHRS and YFSETQ. V gave up 0 bases and J gave up 0 bases, with 9 bases separating them. The CDR3 consists of 15 residues.

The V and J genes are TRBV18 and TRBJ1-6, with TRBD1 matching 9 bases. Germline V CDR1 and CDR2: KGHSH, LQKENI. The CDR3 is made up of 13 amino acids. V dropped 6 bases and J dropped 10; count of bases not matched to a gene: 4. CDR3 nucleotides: TGTGCCAGCTCGAGGACAGGGGAATCACCCCTCCACTTT. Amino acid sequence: CASSRTGESPLHF.

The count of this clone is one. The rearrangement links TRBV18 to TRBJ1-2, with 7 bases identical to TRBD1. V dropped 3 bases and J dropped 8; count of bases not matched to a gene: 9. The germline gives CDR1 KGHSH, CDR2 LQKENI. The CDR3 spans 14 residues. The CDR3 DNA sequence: TGTGCCAGCTCACCGGAACAGGGGCTAGGCGGCTACACCTTC. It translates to CASSPEQGLGGYTF.

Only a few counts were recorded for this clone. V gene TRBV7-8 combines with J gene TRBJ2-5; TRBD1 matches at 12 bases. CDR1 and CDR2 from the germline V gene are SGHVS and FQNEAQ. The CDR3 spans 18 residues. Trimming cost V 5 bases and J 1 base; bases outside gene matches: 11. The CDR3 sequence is CASSRSPGQGAFQETQYF. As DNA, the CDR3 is TGTGCCAGCAGCAGAAGTCCGGGACAGGGGGCTTTCCAAGAGACCCAGTACTTC.

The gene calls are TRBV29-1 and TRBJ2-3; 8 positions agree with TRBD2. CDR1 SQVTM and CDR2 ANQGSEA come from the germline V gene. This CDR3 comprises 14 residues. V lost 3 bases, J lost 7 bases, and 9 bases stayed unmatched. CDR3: CSVDIGTSRHTQYF. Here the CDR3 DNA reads TGCAGCGTTGATATCGGGACTAGTCGACATACGCAGTATTTT.

CDR3 in DNA: TGTGCCAGCAGCGACAGGGTATTATCTGGCACAGATACGCAGTATTTT. This sequence encodes CASSDRVLSGTDTQYF. This rearrangement joins TRBV5-4 to TRBJ2-3; 7 bases agree with TRBD1. The CDR3 has 16 residues. Germline V gene lookup returns CDR1 SGHNT and CDR2 YYREEE (reference sequence). Trimming removed 4 bases from V and 1 base from J; junction bases left unmatched: 9. Full variable domain (remainder filled in from reference TRBV5-4 and TRBJ2-3): ETGVTQSPTHLIKTRGQQVTLRCSSQSGHNTVSWYQQALGQGPQFIFQYYREEENGRGNFPPRFSGLQFPNYSSELNVNALELDDSALYLCASSDRVLSGTDTQYFGPGTRLTVL.

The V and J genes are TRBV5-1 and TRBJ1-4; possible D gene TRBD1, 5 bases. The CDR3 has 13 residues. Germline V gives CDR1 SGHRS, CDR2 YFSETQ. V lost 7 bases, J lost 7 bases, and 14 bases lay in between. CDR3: CASQPRDSEKLFF. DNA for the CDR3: TGCGCCAGCCAACCCAGGGATAGTGAAAAACTGTTTTTT.

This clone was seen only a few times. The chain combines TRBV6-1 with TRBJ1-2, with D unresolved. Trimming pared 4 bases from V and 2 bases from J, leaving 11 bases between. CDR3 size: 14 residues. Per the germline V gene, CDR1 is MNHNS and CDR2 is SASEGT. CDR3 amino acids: CASSGSRLNYGYTF. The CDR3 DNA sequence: TGTGCCAGCAGTGGTAGTCGGCTGAACTATGGCTACACCTTC.

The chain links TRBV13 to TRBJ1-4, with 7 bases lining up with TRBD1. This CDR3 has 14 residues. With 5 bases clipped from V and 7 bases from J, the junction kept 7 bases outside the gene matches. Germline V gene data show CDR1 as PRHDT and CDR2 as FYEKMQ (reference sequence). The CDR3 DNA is TGTGCCAGCAGCCTGAGGGGGCTCGGTGAAAAACTGTTTTTT. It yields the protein CASSLRGLGEKLFF.

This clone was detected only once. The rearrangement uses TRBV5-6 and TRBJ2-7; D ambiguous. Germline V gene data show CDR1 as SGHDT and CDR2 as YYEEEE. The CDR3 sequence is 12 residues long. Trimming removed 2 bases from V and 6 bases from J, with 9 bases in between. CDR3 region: CASSLGPAEQYV. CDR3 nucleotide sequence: TGTGCCAGCAGCTTAGGGCCTGCCGAGCAGTACGTC.

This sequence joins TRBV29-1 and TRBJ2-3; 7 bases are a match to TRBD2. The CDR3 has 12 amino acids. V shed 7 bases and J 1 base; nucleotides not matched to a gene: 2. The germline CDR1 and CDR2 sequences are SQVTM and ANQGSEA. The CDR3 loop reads CSGSGGTDTQYF. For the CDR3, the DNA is TGCAGCGGGAGCGGGGGCACAGATACGCAGTATTTT.

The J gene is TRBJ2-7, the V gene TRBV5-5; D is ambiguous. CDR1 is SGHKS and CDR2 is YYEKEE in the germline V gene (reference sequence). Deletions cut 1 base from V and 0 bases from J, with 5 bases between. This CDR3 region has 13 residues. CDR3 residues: CASSLSSSYEQYV. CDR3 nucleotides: TGTGCCAGCAGCTTGAGCAGCTCCTACGAGCAGTACGTC.

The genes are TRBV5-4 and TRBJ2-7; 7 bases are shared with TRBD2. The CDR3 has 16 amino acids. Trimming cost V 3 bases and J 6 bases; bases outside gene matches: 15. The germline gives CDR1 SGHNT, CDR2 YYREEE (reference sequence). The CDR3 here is CASSSGRAGSLGEQYF. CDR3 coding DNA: TGTGCCAGCAGCTCCGGACGAGCGGGGTCTCTAGGCGAGCAGTACTTC.

The CDR3 sequence: CASSLVTGTDTQYF. The DNA of the CDR3 is TGTGCCAGCAGCTTAGTGACAGGCACAGATACGCAGTATTTT. The genes are TRBV7-9 and TRBJ2-3; TRBD1 might be the D (5 bases). Per germline, CDR1 SEHNR and CDR2 FQNEAQ (reference sequence). V was shortened by 1 base and J by 1 base, with 6 bases between the two germline ends. CDR3 length: 14 residues.

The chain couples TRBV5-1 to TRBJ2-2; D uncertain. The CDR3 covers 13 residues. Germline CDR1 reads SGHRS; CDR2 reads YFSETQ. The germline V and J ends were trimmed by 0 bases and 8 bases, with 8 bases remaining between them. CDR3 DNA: TGCGCCAGCAGCTTGGACGGAACGGGGGAGCTGTTTTTT. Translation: CASSLDGTGELFF.

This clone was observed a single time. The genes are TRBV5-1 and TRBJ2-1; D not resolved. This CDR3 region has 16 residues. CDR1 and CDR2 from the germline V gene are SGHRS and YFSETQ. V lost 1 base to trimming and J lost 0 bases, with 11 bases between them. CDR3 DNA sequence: TGCGCCAGCAGCTTGTCTCGCGGTAGCTCCTACAATGAGCAGTTCTTC. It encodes CASSLSRGSSYNEQFF.

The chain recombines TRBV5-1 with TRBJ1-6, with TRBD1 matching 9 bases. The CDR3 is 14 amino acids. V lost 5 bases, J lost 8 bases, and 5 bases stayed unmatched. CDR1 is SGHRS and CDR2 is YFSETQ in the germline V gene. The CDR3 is CASSSDRGYSPLHF. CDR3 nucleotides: TGCGCCAGCAGTTCGGACAGGGGATATTCACCCCTCCACTTT. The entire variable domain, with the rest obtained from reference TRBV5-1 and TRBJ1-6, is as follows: KAGVTQTPRYLIKTRGQQVTLSCSPISGHRSVSWYQQTPGQGLQFLFEYFSETQRNKGNFPGRFSGRQFSNSRSEMNVSTLELGDSALYLCASSSDRGYSPLHFGNGTRLTVT.

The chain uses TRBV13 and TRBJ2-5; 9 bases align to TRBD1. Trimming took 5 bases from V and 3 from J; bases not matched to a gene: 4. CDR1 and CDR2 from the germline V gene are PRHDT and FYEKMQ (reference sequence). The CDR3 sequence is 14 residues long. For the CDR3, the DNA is TGTGCCAGCAGCCGTCGGACAGGGGAAGAGACCCAGTACTTC. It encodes CASSRRTGEETQYF.

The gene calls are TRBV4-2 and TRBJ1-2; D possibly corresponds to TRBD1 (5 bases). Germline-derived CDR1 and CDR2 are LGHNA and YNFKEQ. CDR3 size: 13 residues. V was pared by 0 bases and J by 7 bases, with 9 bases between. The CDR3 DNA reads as TGTGCCAGCAGCCAAGATTCAACAGGTGGCTACACCTTC. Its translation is CASSQDSTGGYTF.

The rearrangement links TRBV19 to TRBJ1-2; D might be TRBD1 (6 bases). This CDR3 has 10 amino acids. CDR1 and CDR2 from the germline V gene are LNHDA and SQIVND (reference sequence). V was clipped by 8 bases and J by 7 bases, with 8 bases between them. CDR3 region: CASYRVGYTF. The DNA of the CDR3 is TGTGCCAGTTACAGGGTTGGCTACACCTTC.

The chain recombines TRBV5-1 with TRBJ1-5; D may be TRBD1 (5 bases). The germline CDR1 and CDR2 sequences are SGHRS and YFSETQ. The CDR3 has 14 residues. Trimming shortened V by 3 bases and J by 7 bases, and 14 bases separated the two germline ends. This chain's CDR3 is CASSSLGGEQPQHF. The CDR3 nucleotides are TGCGCCAGCAGCTCCTTGGGGGGGGAACAGCCCCAGCATTTT. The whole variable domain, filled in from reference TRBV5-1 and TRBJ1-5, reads KAGVTQTPRYLIKTRGQQVTLSCSPISGHRSVSWYQQTPGQGLQFLFEYFSETQRNKGNFPGRFSGRQFSNSRSEMNVSTLELGDSALYLCASSSLGGEQPQHFGDGTRLSIL.

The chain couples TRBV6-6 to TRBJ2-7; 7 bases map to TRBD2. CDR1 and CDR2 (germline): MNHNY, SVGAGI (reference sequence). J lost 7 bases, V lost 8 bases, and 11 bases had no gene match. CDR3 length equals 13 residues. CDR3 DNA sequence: TGTGCCAGCTCAAACGGGGGGATGGGGGAGCAGTACGTC. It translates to CASSNGGMGEQYV.

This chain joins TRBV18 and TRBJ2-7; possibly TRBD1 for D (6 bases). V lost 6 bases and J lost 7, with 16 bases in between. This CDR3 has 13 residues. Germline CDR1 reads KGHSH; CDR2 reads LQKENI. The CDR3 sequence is CASSPGGSQEQYV. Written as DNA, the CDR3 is TGTGCCAGCTCCCCTGGGGGCTCGCAAGAGCAGTACGTC.

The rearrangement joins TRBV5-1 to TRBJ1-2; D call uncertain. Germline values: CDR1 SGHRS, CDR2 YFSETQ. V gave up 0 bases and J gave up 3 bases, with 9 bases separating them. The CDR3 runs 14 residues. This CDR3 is CASSLGPGDYGYTF. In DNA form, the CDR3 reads TGCGCCAGCAGCTTGGGGCCAGGAGACTATGGCTACACCTTC.

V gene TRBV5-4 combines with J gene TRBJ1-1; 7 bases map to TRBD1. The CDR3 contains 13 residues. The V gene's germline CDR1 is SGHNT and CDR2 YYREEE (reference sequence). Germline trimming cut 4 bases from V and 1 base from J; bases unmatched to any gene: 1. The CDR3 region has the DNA TGTGCCAGCAGCCGGACAGGGAACACTGAAGCTTTCTTT. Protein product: CASSRTGNTEAFF.

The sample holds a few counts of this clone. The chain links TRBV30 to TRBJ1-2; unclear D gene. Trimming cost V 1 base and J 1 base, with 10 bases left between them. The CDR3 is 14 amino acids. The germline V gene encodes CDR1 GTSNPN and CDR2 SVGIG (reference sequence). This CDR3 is CAWSGLWNNYGYTF. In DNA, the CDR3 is TGTGCCTGGAGTGGTTTATGGAATAACTATGGCTACACCTTC.

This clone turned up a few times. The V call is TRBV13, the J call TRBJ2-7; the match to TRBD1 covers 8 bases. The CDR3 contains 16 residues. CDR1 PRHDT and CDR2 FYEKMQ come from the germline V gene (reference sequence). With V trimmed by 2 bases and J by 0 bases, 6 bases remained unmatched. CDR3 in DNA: TGTGCCAGCAGCTTAAGTTGGACAGGGATCTCCTACGAGCAGTACTTC. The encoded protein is CASSLSWTGISYEQYF.

The CDR3 loop reads CASSLDGGTQYF. The CDR3 coding sequence is TGCGCCAGCAGCTTGGACGGAGGGACCCAGTACTTC. The chain employs TRBV5-1 and TRBJ2-5; D is perhaps TRBD2 (5 bases). Germline CDR1 SGHRS, CDR2 YFSETQ. The V end lost 0 bases, the J end lost 7 bases, and 7 bases lay between the germline ends. This CDR3 has 12 residues.

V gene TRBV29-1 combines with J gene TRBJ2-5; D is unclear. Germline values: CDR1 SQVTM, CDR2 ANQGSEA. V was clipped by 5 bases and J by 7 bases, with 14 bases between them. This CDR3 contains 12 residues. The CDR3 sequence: CSVSRVGGTQYF. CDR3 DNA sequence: TGCAGCGTTTCAAGGGTCGGTGGGACCCAGTACTTC.

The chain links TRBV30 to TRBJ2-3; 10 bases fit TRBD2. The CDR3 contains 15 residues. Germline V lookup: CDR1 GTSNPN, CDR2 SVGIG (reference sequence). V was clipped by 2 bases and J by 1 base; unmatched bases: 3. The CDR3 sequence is CAWSLGTSGTDTQYF. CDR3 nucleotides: TGTGCCTGGAGTCTCGGGACTAGCGGCACAGATACGCAGTATTTT.

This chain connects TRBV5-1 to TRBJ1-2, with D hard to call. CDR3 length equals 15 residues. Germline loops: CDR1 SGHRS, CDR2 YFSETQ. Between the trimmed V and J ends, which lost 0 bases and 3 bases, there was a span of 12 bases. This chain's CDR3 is CASSLVGSGDYGYTF. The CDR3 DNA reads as TGCGCCAGCAGCTTGGTTGGGTCAGGAGACTATGGCTACACCTTC.

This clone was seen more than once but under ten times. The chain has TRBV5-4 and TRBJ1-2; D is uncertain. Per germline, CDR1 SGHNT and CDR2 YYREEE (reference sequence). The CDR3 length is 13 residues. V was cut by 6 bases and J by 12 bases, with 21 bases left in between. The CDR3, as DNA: TGTGCCAGCAACAACGGCGCTTCCCGAATAGACACCTTC. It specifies CASNNGASRIDTF.